The clone carrying this T cell receptor (beta chain) was seen repeatedly, ten times or more. The antigen is unknown. These data are taken from a study of T-cell reconstitution after alpha-beta-depleted transplantation in children. Study-level points and caveats: Reportedly, only several hundred clones from non-depleted graft cells drove alpha-beta T-cell counts at about two months.

In germline, CDR1 is SGHTA, CDR2 FQGNSA. V lost 2 bases, J lost 2 bases, and 7 bases lay in between. The CDR3 is 14 residues long. Construction of the TCRbeta library involved unique molecular identifiers. TCRdb called the PCR reads again in MiXCR, with one record for every CDR3 protein. The sample comprises more than 500,000 distinct CDR3 sequences, roughly an eighth of which are singletons, and around 15% rests with the top ten. The rearrangement uses TRBV7-2 and TRBJ2-1; D uncertain. This receptor was identified in a female patient aged 2-9 years who had a stem cell transplant for aplastic anemia, so the T cells may come from the graft donor. Sequencing was performed on PBMCs, mostly from graft donor cells, taken 180 days after TCRalphabeta/CD19-depleted stem cell transplant. Here the CDR3 DNA reads TGTGCCAGCAGCTTACCTCGCACCTACAATGAGCAGTTCTTC. The encoded protein is CASSLPRTYNEQFF.